One and the same sample provided the 5 T cell receptor beta chains below, sequenced in a study of blood T cell repertoires in COVID-19. Sequenced by immunoSEQ multiplex PCR; TCRdb stores in-frame clones only, minus some. The table has some 270,000 clones, roughly nine tenths seen once. The specimen sequenced was peripheral blood. These TCRs come from a man between 40 and 49 years old with active or convalescent COVID-19.

The J gene is TRBJ2-1, the V gene TRBV20-1, with unresolved D. CDR1 DFQATT and CDR2 SNEGSKA come from the germline V gene (reference sequence). This CDR3 is 9 amino acids long. Trimming shortened V by 6 bases and J by 9 bases, and 6 bases separated the two germline ends. CDR3 in amino acids: CSAGSEQFF. DNA for the CDR3: TGCAGTGCCGGGTCTGAGCAGTTCTTC.

The chain employs TRBV7-9 and TRBJ2-7, with a possible D match to TRBD2 (5 bases). CDR1 and CDR2 from the germline V gene are SEHNR and FQNEAQ (reference sequence). The V end was cut by 5 bases, the J end by 4 bases, with 15 bases between. This CDR3 spans 14 amino acids. This CDR3 is CASSHGSRGYEQYF. The DNA for the CDR3 is TGTGCCAGCAGCCATGGATCAAGAGGGTACGAGCAGTACTTC.

This rearrangement joins TRBV10-2 to TRBJ2-7; 9 bases agree with TRBD2. Trimming at V came to 6 bases and at J to 6 bases, leaving 6 bases not matched to a gene. The CDR3 totals 13 residues. The V gene's germline CDR1 is WSHSY and CDR2 SAAADI. The CDR3 region is CASSPGLAREQYF. CDR3 in DNA: TGCGCCAGCAGCCCGGGACTAGCACGCGAGCAGTACTTC.

The CDR3 nucleotides are TGTGCCAGCAGCCCTCAACCGGGACTCCCGGAGGGCCAGTACTTC. Translation: CASSPQPGLPEGQYF. This chain uses TRBV7-2 with TRBJ2-5; TRBD2 might be the D (6 bases). With 5 bases removed from V and 10 bases from J, the gap between germline ends came to 23 bases. The CDR3 length is 15 residues. Germline V gene sequence: CDR1 SGHTA, CDR2 FQGNSA.

This rearrangement joins TRBV19 to TRBJ2-7; the D gene is possibly TRBD2 (6 bases). Trimming shortened V by 5 bases and J by 5 bases, and 16 bases separated the two germline ends. The CDR3 sequence is 14 residues long. Germline values: CDR1 LNHDA, CDR2 SQIVND (reference sequence). Here the CDR3 DNA reads TGTGCCAGTAGTCTTAGCGGAGAGATCGACGAGCAGTACTTC. Protein: CASSLSGEIDEQYF.